This T cell receptor beta chain is from a study of cytomegalovirus exposure and HLA in healthy donors. TCRdb's table, derived via immunoSEQ multiplex PCR, lists solely in-frame clones and lacks some. The sample lists 65,000 or so clones, around 90% occurring once. The germline CDR1 and CDR2 sequences are SGHAT and FQNNGV. The CDR3 covers 15 residues. With V trimmed by 5 bases and J by 1 base, 7 bases remained unmatched. The study drew the donors from its 120-subject validation cohort, separate from the roughly 700-subject first cohort. The study, taken as a whole, reports: Rare TCR sequences dominated, though some public TCRs recurred in many donors. Cytomegalovirus status was reportedly diagnosed by the classifier with high specificity and sensitivity.

Concerning this clone: What it binds is not known.

The chain is built from TRBV11-2 and TRBJ1-1; TRBD1 matches 7 bases. The receptor was derived from a woman between 18 and 30 years old in good health and CMV-seronegative. Material for sequencing was PBMCs. This CDR3 reads CASSGRTGPNTEAFF. CDR3 nucleotide sequence: TGTGCCAGCAGCGGACGGACAGGACCGAACACTGAAGCTTTCTTT.